This passage covers 31 T cell receptor beta chains from one sample sequenced in a study of human T cells and chemical hapten exposure. Time point noted: pre-sensitization, week 0. Documented treatment: therapeutic diphenylcyclopropenone sensitization with weekly scalp DPC. TCRdb re-called the RACE reads through MiXCR, storing one row per CDR3 protein. The sample includes about 270,000 distinct CDR3 sequences, roughly 7.4% of them seen just once. Material: whole blood, obtained in connection with sensitization to the hapten diphenylcyclopropenone (DPC). The source of these receptors is a man aged 18 to 30 with alopecia areata. Some clones in this sample may be carry-over from other donors' samples.

This clonotype was counted ten times or more. This chain links TRBV9 with TRBJ2-3; a possible D gene is TRBD2 (6 bases). CDR1 SGDLS and CDR2 YYNGEE come from the germline V gene. The ends were cut back, 4 bases at V and 6 bases at J, with 15 bases in the middle. The CDR3 spans 14 residues. In nucleotides, the CDR3 is TGTGCCAGCAGCTCACTGACTAGAGCGGATACGCAGTATTTT. Translation: CASSSLTRADTQYF.

This clonotype has only a few counts. This chain connects TRBV28 to TRBJ2-1, with 7 nucleotides matching TRBD1. The germline CDR1 and CDR2 sequences are MDHEN and SYDVKM. CDR3 length: 12 amino acids. V lost 6 bases and J lost 7; bases outside the gene matches: 3. CDR3 sequence (DNA): TGTGCCAGCAGCTGGGGACAGAATGAGCAGTTCTTC. It encodes CASSWGQNEQFF.

This clonotype was observed many times. This chain uses TRBV20-1 with TRBJ2-1, with a tentative D call TRBD1 (8 bases). V shed 3 bases and J shed 8 bases, with 20 bases lying between them. Germline assignment: CDR1 DFQATT and CDR2 SNEGSKA (reference sequence). This CDR3 is 15 amino acids long. CDR3 sequence (DNA): TGCAGTGCTAGTCCGTATCGGACAGGGAGGGATGAGCAGTTCTTC. Translating gives CSASPYRTGRDEQFF.

This clonotype was recorded at least ten times. This chain uses TRBV7-2 with TRBJ1-1; unclear D gene. The CDR3 is made up of 18 amino acids. Trimming removed 2 bases at V and 3 bases at J, with 22 bases between. Germline V gene lookup returns CDR1 SGHTA and CDR2 FQGNSA. DNA of the CDR3: TGTGCCAGCAGCTTAATTTTATATGCAGGTTGGTCTGACACTGAAGCTTTCTTT. Its protein product is CASSLILYAGWSDTEAFF.

This rearrangement joins TRBV20-1 to TRBJ1-1, with D hard to call. The CDR3 runs to 14 residues. V lost 0 bases and J lost 1, with 9 bases in between. The germline CDR1 and CDR2 sequences are DFQATT and SNEGSKA (reference sequence). CDR3: CSARERISNTEAFF. CDR3 in DNA: TGCAGTGCTAGAGAAAGGATTTCGAACACTGAAGCTTTCTTT.

This clonotype has a count of ten or more. CDR3 DNA: TGTGCCAGCAAAGCCTCACTAGGGCCCCAAGAGACCCAGTACTTC. Translated: CASKASLGPQETQYF. The V gene is TRBV28, the J gene TRBJ2-5, with D possibly being TRBD2 (5 bases). The germline V and J ends were trimmed by 7 bases and 1 base, with 16 bases remaining between them. The germline V gene encodes CDR1 MDHEN and CDR2 SYDVKM. CDR3 length equals 15 residues.

The J gene is TRBJ2-3, the V gene TRBV7-2; 12 bases map to TRBD1. The trim removed 5 bases at V and 5 bases at J, leaving 5 bases unmatched. Germline CDR1 is SGHTA and CDR2 is FQGNSA. This CDR3 contains 15 residues. The CDR3 spells CASSPGQGAVDTQYF. Written as DNA, the CDR3 is TGTGCCAGCAGCCCGGGACAGGGGGCCGTAGATACGCAGTATTTT.

Many counts were recorded for this clonotype. The V call is TRBV28, the J call TRBJ1-5; 11 bases fit TRBD1. Germline V CDR1 and CDR2: MDHEN, SYDVKM. V gave up 6 bases and J gave up 6 bases; unmatched junction bases: 7. This CDR3 contains 15 residues. The CDR3 nucleotides are TGTGCCAGCAGGTTGGACAGGGGGCAGACTCAGCCCCAGCATTTT. Translated, it gives CASRLDRGQTQPQHF.

This clonotype was recorded a few times. The chain combines TRBV6-5 with TRBJ1-1; D uncertain. This CDR3 is 15 amino acids long. Trimming pared 0 bases from V and 4 bases from J, leaving 12 bases between. The germline gives CDR1 MNHEY, CDR2 SVGAGI. The CDR3 DNA reads as TGTGCCAGCAGTTACTCGTTTGTGGGTGCCACTGAAGCTTTCTTT. Protein: CASSYSFVGATEAFF.

This clonotype was observed a few times. This chain uses TRBV7-9 with TRBJ1-2, with a tentative D call TRBD1 (6 bases). This CDR3 contains 15 residues. The germline V gene encodes CDR1 SEHNR and CDR2 FQNEAQ (reference sequence). The V gene lost 3 bases and the J gene lost 4 bases, with 15 bases spanning the gap. In DNA, the CDR3 is TGTGCCAGCAGCTTTACCGGGACACCTTTCTATGGCTACACCTTC. Amino acid sequence: CASSFTGTPFYGYTF.

This clonotype has only a few counts. The chain is built from TRBV29-1 and TRBJ2-5; D call uncertain. Trimming left V 6 bases short and J 4 bases short, with 12 bases between. CDR1 SQVTM and CDR2 ANQGSEA come from the germline V gene. CDR3 length equals 12 residues. In nucleotides, the CDR3 is TGCAGCGTAGAAAGAGATCGAGAGACCCAGTACTTC. This sequence encodes CSVERDRETQYF. Variable domain in full (rest from reference TRBV29-1 and TRBJ2-5): SAVISQKPSRDICQRGTSLTIQCQVDSQVTMMFWYRQQPGQSLTLIATANQGSEATYESGFVIDKFPISRPNLTFSTLTVSNMSPEDSSIYLCSVERDRETQYFGPGTRLLVL.

This clonotype was observed a handful of times. The chain employs TRBV4-1 and TRBJ2-5, with D tentatively TRBD1 or TRBD2 (5 bases each). Germline CDR1 reads MGHRA; CDR2 reads YSYEKL. The V end lost 1 base, the J end lost 5 bases, and 8 bases lay between the germline ends. The CDR3 is 13 residues long. The CDR3 loop reads CASSQAGSETQYF. The CDR3 nucleotides are TGCGCCAGCAGCCAAGCAGGGAGCGAGACCCAGTACTTC.

The chain links TRBV18 to TRBJ1-6; TRBD1 might be the D (5 bases). V lost 3 bases and J lost 7, with 10 bases in between. CDR1 and CDR2 from the germline V gene are KGHSH and LQKENI. CDR3 length equals 14 residues. The DNA for the CDR3 is TGTGCCAGCTCACCCGACAGCGGGAATTCACCCCTCCACTTT. Translated: CASSPDSGNSPLHF.

This clonotype has just a few counts. DNA of the CDR3: TGCGCCAGCAGCCAAGAAAACGGGGGGTTGTACGAGCAGTACTTC. It yields the protein CASSQENGGLYEQYF. The chain is built from TRBV4-1 and TRBJ2-7, with 7 positions matching TRBD2. The V segment lost 0 bases and the J segment 4 bases; nucleotides outside the gene matches: 6. Germline-derived CDR1 and CDR2 are MGHRA and YSYEKL. The CDR3 is 15 residues long.

This rearrangement joins TRBV10-3 to TRBJ1-2; no clear D. The CDR3 is 12 amino acids. V shed 0 bases and J shed 4 bases, with 3 bases lying between them. Germline V gene lookup returns CDR1 ENHRY and CDR2 SYGVKD. CDR3 DNA sequence: TGTGCCATCAGTGAGTCGGCCTATGGCTACACCTTC. It encodes CAISESAYGYTF.

This clonotype was recorded a few times. The CDR3 region is CASSFLPGEQFF. The CDR3 DNA reads as TGTGCCAGCAGCTTCTTACCGGGTGAGCAGTTCTTC. The V call is TRBV7-3, the J call TRBJ2-1; D is undetermined. The V and J ends lost 3 bases and 9 bases respectively, with 9 bases between them. The CDR3 extends over 12 amino acids. The germline V gene has CDR1 SGHTA and CDR2 FQGTGA.

This clonotype was counted many times. J is TRBJ1-2 and V is TRBV20-1, with D uncertain. Trimming removed 2 bases at V and 6 bases at J, with 22 bases between. Per the germline V gene, CDR1 is DFQATT and CDR2 is SNEGSKA (reference sequence). The length of the CDR3 is 16 residues. This CDR3 reads CSARKGGSTPVDGYTF. CDR3 DNA sequence: TGCAGTGCTAGAAAGGGCGGCAGTACCCCTGTTGATGGCTACACCTTC.

This clonotype was seen more than once but under ten times. V gene TRBV27 combines with J gene TRBJ1-1, with TRBD1 matching over 7 bases. Unmatched junction bases numbered 5, after V lost 1 base and J lost 6 bases. Germline V lookup: CDR1 MNHEY, CDR2 SMNVEV (reference sequence). This CDR3 has 14 amino acids. The CDR3 spells CASSLYHRGPEAFF. CDR3 sequence (DNA): TGTGCCAGCAGTTTATACCATAGGGGGCCTGAAGCTTTCTTT.

This sequence joins TRBV14 and TRBJ2-1; D remains ambiguous. Germline assignment: CDR1 SGHDN and CDR2 FVKESK. The CDR3 has 14 amino acids. V was clipped by 0 bases and J by 7 bases, with 10 bases between them. CDR3 nucleotide sequence: TGTGCCAGCAGCCAAGATGGCGGCTATAATGAGCAGTTCTTC. Residues: CASSQDGGYNEQFF.

This clonotype has only a few counts. V usage is TRBV5-1 and J usage is TRBJ1-1; a possible D gene is TRBD1 (5 bases). The germline gives CDR1 SGHRS, CDR2 YFSETQ. The CDR3 is made up of 14 amino acids. Deletions cut 5 bases from V and 1 base from J, with 12 bases between. In DNA, the CDR3 is TGCGCCAGCAGGGGCGGGGCAGGGAACACTGAAGCTTTCTTT. Protein product: CASRGGAGNTEAFF.

V and J are TRBV2 and TRBJ2-1, with D maybe TRBD1 (6 bases). The CDR3 is 15 amino acids. Germline V gives CDR1 SNHLY, CDR2 FYNNEI. V shed 2 bases and J shed 7 bases, with 15 bases lying between them. In nucleotides, the CDR3 is TGTGCCAGCAGTGAACAGGGGATACTTTCTAATGAGCAGTTCTTC. Translated: CASSEQGILSNEQFF.

There are a few counts of this clonotype. The chain employs TRBV6-5 and TRBJ2-2, with TRBD1 matching 10 bases. The V gene end was trimmed by 8 bases and the J gene end by 7 bases; junction bases not matched to a gene: 10. The germline gives CDR1 MNHEY, CDR2 SVGAGI. The CDR3 has 15 amino acids. DNA of the CDR3: TGTGCCAGCCGGAGGGGGACAGGGGCCTTCGGGGAGCTGTTTTTT. It yields the protein CASRRGTGAFGELFF.

V is TRBV27 and J is TRBJ1-2; the D gene is possibly TRBD1 (5 bases). The CDR3 covers 15 residues. The V gene's germline CDR1 is MNHEY and CDR2 SMNVEV (reference sequence). The V end was cut by 6 bases, the J end by 0 bases, with 14 bases between. CDR3 protein: CASRAGRVANYGYTF. As DNA, the CDR3 is TGTGCCAGCAGGGCGGGACGGGTAGCTAACTATGGCTACACCTTC.

Only a few counts were recorded for this clonotype. This chain uses TRBV9 with TRBJ2-2; D may be TRBD1 (6 bases). The CDR3 runs 15 residues. V was trimmed by 1 base and J by 4 bases, leaving 11 bases between them. Germline V gene lookup returns CDR1 SGDLS and CDR2 YYNGEE. This CDR3 is CASSVFGGPTGELFF. In DNA form, the CDR3 reads TGTGCCAGCAGCGTATTTGGGGGCCCCACCGGGGAGCTGTTTTTT.

CDR3 in DNA: TGTGCCAGCAGTTACTGGGGACAGCTGAACACTGAAGCTTTCTTT. It yields the protein CASSYWGQLNTEAFF. The chain combines TRBV6-5 with TRBJ1-1; TRBD1 matches at 7 bases. V lost 1 base and J lost 0; bases outside the gene matches: 2. Germline values: CDR1 MNHEY, CDR2 SVGAGI. The CDR3 covers 15 residues.

This clonotype came up a few times. The chain uses TRBV7-9 and TRBJ2-1; D remains unclear. This CDR3 contains 10 residues. Trimming removed 6 bases at V and 9 bases at J, with 6 bases between. CDR1 and CDR2 (germline): SEHNR, FQNEAQ (reference sequence). The CDR3 nucleotides are TGTGCCAGCAGTTTGTCTGAGCAGTTCTTC. It yields the protein CASSLSEQFF.

The genes are TRBV2 and TRBJ1-2; D call uncertain. The CDR3 has 14 amino acids. V was shortened by 7 bases and J by 0 bases, with 12 bases between the two germline ends. The V gene's germline CDR1 is SNHLY and CDR2 FYNNEI. The DNA of the CDR3 is TGTGCCAGCAAACCACCGCCTTCTAACTATGGCTACACCTTC. Amino acid sequence: CASKPPPSNYGYTF.

This chain connects TRBV11-2 to TRBJ1-2, with TRBD1 identical over 7 bases. CDR1 is SGHAT and CDR2 is FQNNGV in the germline V gene. The CDR3 extends over 13 amino acids. The junction had 8 bases not matched to a gene; V was cut back by 5 bases and J by 8 bases. DNA for the CDR3: TGTGCCAGCAGCCCCGAGACAGGGAAAGGCTACACCTTC. Translation gives CASSPETGKGYTF.

V is TRBV12-3 or TRBV12-4 and J is TRBJ2-5, with D possibly being TRBD1 (5 bases). CDR3 length: 12 residues. V was shortened by 6 bases and J by 1 base, with 6 bases between the two germline ends. CDR3 coding DNA: TGTGCCAGCAGCGACAGCCAAGAGACCCAGTACTTC. This sequence encodes CASSDSQETQYF.

In this sample, this clonotype turned up a few times. CDR3 DNA: TGCGCCAGCAGCCAAGATTCCTATGGCTACACCTTC. Encoded protein: CASSQDSYGYTF. The J gene is TRBJ1-2, the V gene TRBV4-3; D gene ambiguous. The CDR3 length is 12 residues. Germline V lookup: CDR1 LGHNA, CDR2 YSLEER. Trimming left V 0 bases short and J 4 bases short, with 3 bases between.

This clonotype was counted many times. This rearrangement joins TRBV10-3 to TRBJ1-1; D gene uncertain. Trimming removed 5 bases from V and 1 base from J, with 8 bases in between. CDR3 size: 13 residues. Germline V lookup: CDR1 ENHRY, CDR2 SYGVKD. In DNA form, the CDR3 reads TGTGCCATCAGTTCGGACCCGAACACTGAAGCTTTCTTT. Translated: CAISSDPNTEAFF.